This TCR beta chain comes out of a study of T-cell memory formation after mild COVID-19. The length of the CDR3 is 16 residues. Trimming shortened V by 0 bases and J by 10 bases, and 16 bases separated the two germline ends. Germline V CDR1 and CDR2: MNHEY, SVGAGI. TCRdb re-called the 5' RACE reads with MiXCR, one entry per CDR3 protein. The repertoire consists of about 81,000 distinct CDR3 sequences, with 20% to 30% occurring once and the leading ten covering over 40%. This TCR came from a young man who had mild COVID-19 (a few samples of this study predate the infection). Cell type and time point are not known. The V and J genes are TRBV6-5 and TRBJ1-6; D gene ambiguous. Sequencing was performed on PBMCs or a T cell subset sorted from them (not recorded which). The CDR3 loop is CASSYSTQGFGSPLHF. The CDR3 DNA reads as TGTGCCAGCAGTTACTCGACTCAAGGGTTTGGGTCACCCCTCCACTTT.